This T cell receptor beta chain was sequenced in a study of blood T cell repertoires in COVID-19. Overall study: Specimens from acute and convalescent COVID-19 originated in the United States, Italy and Spain.

The CDR3 extends over 14 amino acids. Germline V lookup: CDR1 MNHEY, CDR2 SVGAGI. Between the trimmed V and J ends, which lost 0 bases and 4 bases, there was a span of 9 bases. Per the original data handling: It was from reference gene primer amplification that nucleated cell counts were estimated. This table comes from immunoSEQ multiplex PCR, and its TCRdb copy is limited to in-frame clones, with some not included. The V and J calls and clone size come from that table; D and trimming were worked out from the DNA. This sample carries approximately 100,000 clones, 80% to 95% of them seen once, and the ten largest clones take 0.85% to 1%.

This receptor was identified in a man between 60 and 70 years old with acute or convalescent COVID-19. Sequencing was carried out using peripheral blood. The chain joins TRBV6-5 to TRBJ1-1; no clear D. The CDR3 sequence is CASSYSFRGTEAFF. The CDR3 DNA reads as TGTGCCAGCAGTTACTCGTTCCGGGGCACTGAAGCTTTCTTT.